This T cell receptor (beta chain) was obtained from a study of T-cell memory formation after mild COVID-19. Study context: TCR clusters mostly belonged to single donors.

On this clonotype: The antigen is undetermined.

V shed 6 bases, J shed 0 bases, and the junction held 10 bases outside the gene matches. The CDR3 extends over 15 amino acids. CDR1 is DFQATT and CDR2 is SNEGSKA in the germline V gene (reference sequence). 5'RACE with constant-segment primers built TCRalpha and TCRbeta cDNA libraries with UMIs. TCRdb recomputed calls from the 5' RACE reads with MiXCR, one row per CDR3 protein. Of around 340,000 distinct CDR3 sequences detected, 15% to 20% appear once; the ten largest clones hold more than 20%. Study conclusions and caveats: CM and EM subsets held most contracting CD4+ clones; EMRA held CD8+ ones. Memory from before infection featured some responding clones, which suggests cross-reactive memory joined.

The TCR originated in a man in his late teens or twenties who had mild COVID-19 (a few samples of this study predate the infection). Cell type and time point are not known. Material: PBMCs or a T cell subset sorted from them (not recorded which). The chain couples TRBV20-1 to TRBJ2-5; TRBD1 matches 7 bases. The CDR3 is CSAPATGWNQETQYF. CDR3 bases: TGCAGTGCGCCAGCGACAGGGTGGAACCAAGAGACCCAGTACTTC.